A selection of T cell receptor beta chains follows, all from one sample in a study of blood T cells in healthy people across ages. TCRdb reprocessed the 5' RACE reads with MiXCR, giving one entry per CDR3 protein. The table has 920,000 or so distinct CDR3 sequences, roughly 45% seen once; the top ten hold approximately 17%. Sequencing was carried out using blood. Receptor source: a woman in her sixties or seventies in good health. CDR3s include the opening cysteine and the closing phenylalanine or tryptophan. The order of the fields is D gene, V gene, J gene, clone size, CDR3 protein, CDR3 DNA. D genes are given only for firm matches. Not all rows give a size; the values are once, few, many and, for expanded clones, a class.

TRBD2	TRBV28	TRBJ2-7	-	CASSLFGLAGSSYEQYF	TGTGCCAGCAGTTTATTCGGACTAGCGGGATCGTCCTACGAGCAGTACTTC
-	TRBV11-2	TRBJ2-4	-	CASSPGRAGTRGGEQYF	TGTGCCAGCAGCCCCGGAAGGGCTGGGACTCGAGGTGGAGAGCAGTACTTC
TRBD1	TRBV12-3/TRBV12-4	TRBJ1-2	-	CASSYRDRGRLDYGYTF	TGTGCCAGCAGTTACCGGGACAGGGGGCGTTTAGACTATGGCTACACCTTC
-	TRBV4-2	TRBJ2-5	many	CASSQDPGYQETQYF	TGTGCCAGCAGCCAAGATCCCGGCTATCAAGAGACCCAGTACTTC
TRBD2	TRBV28	TRBJ2-1	-	CAIQLAGGPNEQFF	TGTGCCATCCAACTAGCGGGAGGGCCCAATGAGCAGTTCTTC
TRBD1	TRBV11-2	TRBJ1-4	-	CASSLDPAGGEKLFF	TGTGCCAGCAGCTTAGATCCGGCAGGGGGAGAAAAACTGTTTTTT
-	TRBV24-1	TRBJ2-2	-	CATSDLSQSRPGELFF	TGTGCCACCAGTGACCTCTCCCAGTCCCGTCCCGGGGAGCTGTTTTTT
TRBD1	TRBV27	TRBJ1-5	-	CASSFLGQGNQPQHF	TGTGCCAGCAGTTTCTTGGGACAGGGCAATCAGCCCCAGCATTTT
TRBD2	TRBV10-1	TRBJ2-5	many	CASSSGSAETQYF	TGCGCCAGCTCCAGCGGGAGTGCAGAGACCCAGTACTTC
-	TRBV7-6	TRBJ2-3	-	CASSPRVQGTDTQYF	TGTGCCAGCAGTCCACGCGTGCAAGGAACAGATACGCAGTATTTT
-	TRBV7-9	TRBJ2-2	-	CASSGDTGELFF	TGTGCCAGCAGCGGTGACACCGGGGAGCTGTTTTTT